These 24 T cell receptor beta chains originate from one sample sequenced in a study of cytomegalovirus exposure and HLA in healthy donors. The PCR made use of 60 Vbeta and 13 Jbeta primers. Measured with immunoSEQ multiplex PCR; TCRdb has only the in-frame clones, and not every one. In the table there are 170,000 or so clones, about 82% of which are singletons. The sequencing sample was made of PBMCs. These receptors all come from a woman aged 50 to 60 in good health and CMV-seropositive.

The CDR3 reads CASSPDRVVGELFF. The CDR3 DNA follows: TGTGCCAGCAGCCCGGACAGGGTGGTCGGGGAGCTGTTTTTT. The rearrangement uses TRBV5-6 and TRBJ2-2; 8 nucleotides agree with TRBD1. Germline assignment: CDR1 SGHDT and CDR2 YYEEEE. The V segment lost 4 bases and the J segment 7 bases; nucleotides outside the gene matches: 6. This CDR3 region has 14 residues.

V usage is TRBV28 and J usage is TRBJ2-6, with D maybe TRBD2 (6 bases). This CDR3 has 17 amino acids. Germline-derived CDR1 and CDR2 are MDHEN and SYDVKM. The germline V and J ends were trimmed by 7 bases and 0 bases, with 16 bases remaining between them. The CDR3 nucleotides are TGTGCCAGCACGGGGGACGGTATCATCTCTGGGGCCAACGTCCTGACTTTC. Amino acids: CASTGDGIISGANVLTF. The full variable domain, its missing parts supplied by reference TRBV28 and TRBJ2-6, is DVKVTQSSRYLVKRTGEKVFLECVQDMDHENMFWYRQDPGLGLRLIYFSYDVKMKEKGDIPEGYSVSREKKERFSLILESASTNQTSMYLCASTGDGIISGANVLTFGAGSRLTVL.

V is TRBV7-9 and J is TRBJ1-4; a weak D match, TRBD1 (6 bases). Trimming stripped 3 bases from V and 7 bases from J, with 15 bases between. The CDR3 is made up of 15 amino acids. Germline V lookup: CDR1 SEHNR, CDR2 FQNEAQ (reference sequence). The CDR3 protein is CASSFGLGASEKLFF. As DNA, the CDR3 is TGTGCCAGCAGCTTCGGTCTGGGGGCGTCTGAAAAACTGTTTTTT.

V is TRBV5-4 and J is TRBJ2-3; the D gene is possibly TRBD2 (5 bases). V lost 0 bases to trimming and J lost 6 bases, with 14 bases between them. The CDR3 has 15 amino acids. Germline CDR1 is SGHNT and CDR2 is YYREEE (reference sequence). CDR3: CASSLGGDFADTQYF. The CDR3 DNA sequence: TGTGCCAGCAGCTTGGGGGGAGATTTTGCCGATACGCAGTATTTT.

This chain connects TRBV7-9 to TRBJ2-1; D is perhaps TRBD1 (5 bases). This CDR3 region has 13 residues. Germline assignment: CDR1 SEHNR and CDR2 FQNEAQ (reference sequence). V was cut by 6 bases and J by 2 bases, with 8 bases left in between. In DNA form, the CDR3 reads TGTGCCAGCAGTCTGACAGCCTACAATGAGCAGTTCTTC. Translated: CASSLTAYNEQFF.

This chain uses TRBV4-1 with TRBJ2-7, with 10 bases matching TRBD1. The CDR3 is 15 residues long. The V gene end was trimmed by 4 bases and the J gene end by 0 bases; junction bases not matched to a gene: 3. In germline, CDR1 is MGHRA, CDR2 YSYEKL. CDR3 nucleotides: TGCGCCAGCAGCCCGGGACAGGGGTCCTCCTACGAGCAGTACTTC. Translated: CASSPGQGSSYEQYF.

The CDR3 sequence: CASSAGLNYEQYF. CDR3 DNA sequence: TGTGCCAGCAGTGCGGGGTTAAACTACGAGCAGTACTTC. The genes are TRBV28 and TRBJ2-7, with a possible D match to TRBD2 (6 bases). With 5 bases removed from V and 3 bases from J, the gap between germline ends came to 11 bases. The CDR3 is 13 residues long. Germline V gene sequence: CDR1 MDHEN, CDR2 SYDVKM.

The chain links TRBV6-5 to TRBJ1-2; 8 bases align to TRBD1. V was pared by 7 bases and J by 6 bases, with 10 bases of the junction left unmatched. Germline V gives CDR1 MNHEY, CDR2 SVGAGI. The CDR3 has 14 residues. CDR3 DNA: TGTGCCAGCATTACCCGGACAGGGCGGAATGGCTACACCTTC. Its protein is CASITRTGRNGYTF.

The chain recombines TRBV29-1 with TRBJ2-5; D may be TRBD2 (5 bases). The CDR3 is 12 amino acids. V lost 4 bases, J lost 5 bases, and 11 bases lay in between. Germline assignment: CDR1 SQVTM and CDR2 ANQGSEA. The CDR3 nucleotides read TGCAGCGTTGTTATAGGCGGGGAGACCCAGTACTTC. Translated, it gives CSVVIGGETQYF.

The chain couples TRBV7-9 to TRBJ1-6; D remains unclear. Trimming left V 3 bases short and J 3 bases short, with 15 bases between. The CDR3 runs 17 residues. CDR1 is SEHNR and CDR2 is FQNEAQ in the germline V gene (reference sequence). The CDR3 here is CASSLVGGRFYNSPLHF. The CDR3, as DNA: TGTGCCAGCAGCTTGGTCGGCGGAAGATTCTATAATTCACCCCTCCACTTT.

V gene TRBV7-9 combines with J gene TRBJ2-3; 10 nucleotides line up with TRBD2. Germline trimming cut 5 bases from V and 0 bases from J; bases unmatched to any gene: 8. This CDR3 comprises 17 residues. Germline V gene lookup returns CDR1 SEHNR and CDR2 FQNEAQ (reference sequence). The CDR3 loop reads CASSIDGTSVSTDTQYF. CDR3 nucleotide sequence: TGTGCCAGCAGCATAGACGGGACTAGCGTTAGCACAGATACGCAGTATTTT.

The chain combines TRBV5-4 with TRBJ1-1; possibly TRBD1 for D (6 bases). This CDR3 region has 15 residues. Germline V CDR1 and CDR2: SGHNT, YYREEE (reference sequence). V lost 4 bases and J 3 bases, leaving 16 bases between the germline ends. CDR3 residues: CASSPMVGADTEAFF. In DNA form, the CDR3 reads TGTGCCAGCAGCCCTATGGTGGGGGCGGACACTGAAGCTTTCTTT.

This clone appeared a single time. V is TRBV28 and J is TRBJ2-7; possibly TRBD1 for D (6 bases). CDR3 size: 15 residues. The V gene's germline CDR1 is MDHEN and CDR2 SYDVKM. Trimming cost V 7 bases and J 0 bases, with 16 bases left between them. DNA for the CDR3: TGTGCCAGCACCATTCCTGACAGGTTCTCCTACGAGCAGTACTTC. Residues: CASTIPDRFSYEQYF.

The chain employs TRBV10-3 and TRBJ1-2, with 8 positions matching TRBD1. The CDR3 runs to 17 residues. The junction had 13 bases not matched to a gene; V was cut back by 5 bases and J by 2 bases. Germline assignment: CDR1 ENHRY and CDR2 SYGVKD. The chain's CDR3 is CAISIAGGAVANYGYTF. Here the CDR3 DNA reads TGTGCCATCAGTATAGCAGGGGGCGCAGTAGCCAACTATGGCTACACCTTC.

J is TRBJ2-1 and V is TRBV7-8; TRBD2 matches at 10 bases. V was pared by 6 bases and J by 0 bases, with 2 bases of the junction left unmatched. Germline-derived CDR1 and CDR2 are SGHVS and FQNEAQ. The CDR3 length is 15 residues. In nucleotides, the CDR3 is TGTGCCAGCAGTAGCGGGGGGAGCTCCTACAATGAGCAGTTCTTC. This encodes CASSSGGSSYNEQFF.

This clone appeared a single time. V and J are TRBV11-3 and TRBJ2-2; tentatively, D is TRBD2 (6 bases). Germline V gives CDR1 SGHNT, CDR2 YENEEA. Trimming pared 5 bases from V and 4 bases from J, leaving 14 bases between. The CDR3 sequence is 15 residues long. CDR3 loop: CASSQEGGGTGELFF. In DNA form, the CDR3 reads TGTGCCAGCAGCCAGGAGGGAGGTGGCACCGGGGAGCTGTTTTTT.

This chain joins TRBV2 and TRBJ2-1; 8 nucleotides align to TRBD2. The V and J ends lost 6 bases and 0 bases, in that order; junction bases with no gene match: 7. The CDR3 extends over 16 amino acids. Germline values: CDR1 SNHLY, CDR2 FYNNEI. The CDR3 DNA is TGTGCCAGCAGCGACCCCAGCGGGAGCTCCTACAATGAGCAGTTCTTC. Its protein product is CASSDPSGSSYNEQFF. The variable domain in full, completed from reference TRBV2 and TRBJ2-1, reads EPEVTQTPSHQVTQMGQEVILRCVPISNHLYFYWYRQILGQKVEFLVSFYNNEISEKSEIFDDQFSVERPDGSNFTLKIRSTKLEDSAMYFCASSDPSGSSYNEQFFGPGTRLTVL.

V gene TRBV7-2 combines with J gene TRBJ1-5; 7 bases agree with TRBD1. The CDR3 covers 13 residues. Germline V CDR1 and CDR2: SGHTA, FQGNSA. Germline trimming cut 4 bases from V and 4 bases from J; bases unmatched to any gene: 1. The CDR3 DNA reads TGTGCCAGCAGCTCACAGGGGAATCAGCCCCAGCATTTT. Translating gives CASSSQGNQPQHF.

This clone has only one observation. The CDR3 region is CASSPTLGTRFGAFF. CDR3 DNA: TGCGCCAGCAGCCCCACCCTAGGGACACGTTTTGGAGCTTTCTTT. The chain couples TRBV4-3 to TRBJ1-1; D perhaps matches TRBD1 (6 bases). V was trimmed by 4 bases and J by 10 bases, leaving 22 bases between them. Germline lookup yields CDR1 LGHNA and CDR2 YSLEER. The CDR3 runs to 15 residues.

The V gene is TRBV7-9, the J gene TRBJ1-4; maybe TRBD1 (6 bases). Germline V gene sequence: CDR1 SEHNR, CDR2 FQNEAQ (reference sequence). The CDR3 has 12 residues. V dropped 3 bases and J dropped 8 bases, with 7 bases sitting between them. As DNA, the CDR3 is TGTGCCAGCAGCTTTACAGGGGAAAAACTGTTTTTT. Amino acids: CASSFTGEKLFF. The variable domain in full, completed from reference TRBV7-9 and TRBJ1-4, reads DTGVSQNPRHKITKRGQNVTFRCDPISEHNRLYWYRQTLGQGPEFLTYFQNEAQLEKSRLLSDRFSAERPKGSFSTLEIQRTEQGDSAMYLCASSFTGEKLFFGSGTQLSVL.

The chain links TRBV27 to TRBJ2-4, with a tentative D call TRBD2 (5 bases). Deletions cut 5 bases from V and 1 base from J, with 12 bases between. Germline CDR1 is MNHEY and CDR2 is SMNVEV (reference sequence). The CDR3 has 15 amino acids. The DNA of the CDR3 is TGTGCCAGCAGTGGGAGCTGGGAGGCCAAAAACATTCAGTACTTC. This sequence encodes CASSGSWEAKNIQYF.

V and J are TRBV7-8 and TRBJ2-7; 8 positions match TRBD2. The ends lost 4 bases at V and 0 bases at J; junction bases unmatched: 17. The CDR3 runs to 19 residues. Per the germline V gene, CDR1 is SGHVS and CDR2 is FQNEAQ. CDR3 residues: CASSSPLPTSGHNSYEQYF. In DNA, the CDR3 is TGTGCCAGCAGCTCGCCCCTCCCAACTAGCGGACACAACTCCTACGAGCAGTACTTC.

V gene TRBV27 combines with J gene TRBJ2-5, with a possible D match to TRBD2 (7 bases). V lost 8 bases to trimming and J lost 4 bases, with 23 bases between them. The germline V gene has CDR1 MNHEY and CDR2 SMNVEV (reference sequence). The length of the CDR3 is 16 residues. The CDR3 here is CASPLIRGGARETQYF. Here the CDR3 DNA reads TGTGCCAGCCCTCTCATTAGGGGGGGGGCGCGAGAGACCCAGTACTTC.

This clone has only a few counts. The chain joins TRBV30 to TRBJ2-2; TRBD1 aligns across 7 bases. J lost 7 bases, V lost 5 bases, and 7 bases had no gene match. This CDR3 has 13 residues. CDR1 is GTSNPN and CDR2 is SVGIG in the germline V gene (reference sequence). CDR3 sequence reads: CAWGDSFYGELFF. The CDR3 DNA follows: TGTGCCTGGGGGGACAGTTTTTACGGGGAGCTGTTTTTT.